The source of this T cell receptor (beta chain) is a study of blood T cell repertoires in COVID-19. In the original processing: Estimation of nucleated cell counts was performed using reference gene primer amplification. Only in-frame clones appear in the TCRdb table, and some are missing; sequencing was by immunoSEQ multiplex PCR. The V and J calls and the clone size are those of that table, but D and trimming were determined from the DNA. The sample yields about 490,000 clones, 75% to 90% seen once. This clone was counted once. Germline assignment: CDR1 SQVTM and CDR2 ANQGSEA. Between the trimmed V and J ends, which lost 5 bases and 5 bases, there was a span of 18 bases. The CDR3 consists of 14 residues.

The rearrangement joins TRBV29-1 to TRBJ2-5; TRBD2 might be the D (6 bases). The sequencing sample was made of peripheral blood. This receptor was obtained from a human donor in a cohort sampled during active COVID-19. The CDR3 bases are TGCAGCGTTAAAAGTGGGAGGTTCGGTGAGACCCAGTACTTC. Residues: CSVKSGRFGETQYF.